Shown below are 27 T cell receptor beta chains from a single sample sequenced in a study of molecular identifiers for immune sequencing clone quantification. One entry per CDR3 protein results from TCRdb running MiXCR on the PCR reads. In the table there are more than 450,000 distinct CDR3 sequences, around a fifth of which are singletons. The sequenced sample consisted of naive CD8+ T cells from blood, with Jurkat cell RNA spiked in. Subset specified: FACS-sorted CD8+CD4-CCR7+CD45RA+ naive T cells. All receptors come from a human donor in good health. Some libraries in this study had Jurkat cell RNA spiked in.

The genes are TRBV13 and TRBJ2-2; no firm D call. The germline gives CDR1 PRHDT, CDR2 FYEKMQ (reference sequence). This CDR3 has 13 residues. The V end was cut by 1 base, the J end by 8 bases, with 8 bases between. CDR3 nucleotide sequence: TGTGCCAGCAGCTTAGAAGTTTTTGGGGAGCTGTTTTTT. Residues: CASSLEVFGELFF.

Notes on this clonotype: This may stem from a read error, because a much larger clone lies one nucleotide away. V usage is TRBV12-3 or TRBV12-4 and J usage is TRBJ1-2; TRBD1 agrees at 10 bases. J was trimmed by 4 bases and V by 5 bases; bases with no gene match: 7. The CDR3 is 15 amino acids. The CDR3 bases are TGTGCCAGCAGTCCCCAGACAGGGGGCGGCTATGGCTACACCTTC. It specifies CASSPQTGGGYGYTF.

This clonotype occurred many times. The chain uses TRBV5-6 and TRBJ1-1; maybe TRBD1 (5 bases). V lost 4 bases, J lost 4 bases, and 20 bases lay in between. This CDR3 contains 16 residues. Per the germline V gene, CDR1 is SGHDT and CDR2 is YYEEEE. Written as DNA, the CDR3 is TGTGCCAGCAGCCCCATTTCGTGGGGGGGAGGCACTGAAGCTTTCTTT. This gives the protein CASSPISWGGGTEAFF.

This clonotype was observed a few times. This chain links TRBV5-1 with TRBJ1-4; D not resolved. CDR1 and CDR2 (germline): SGHRS, YFSETQ. The CDR3 has 15 amino acids. The V end lost 4 bases, the J end lost 6 bases, and 16 bases lay between the germline ends. CDR3 bases: TGCGCCAGCAGCGGATGGGCCGACGGAGATGAAAAACTGTTTTTT. Amino acid sequence: CASSGWADGDEKLFF.

This clonotype was detected a few times. The rearrangement joins TRBV27 to TRBJ1-1; tentative D call: TRBD1 (5 bases). CDR1 and CDR2 (germline): MNHEY, SMNVEV (reference sequence). CDR3 length: 14 residues. V was shortened by 3 bases and J by 1 base, with 9 bases between the two germline ends. This chain's CDR3 is CASSFGAANTEAFF. The CDR3 DNA follows: TGTGCCAGCAGTTTTGGGGCGGCGAACACTGAAGCTTTCTTT.

This clonotype was seen a handful of times. The chain's CDR3 is CASSETGGGYTEAFF. The CDR3 nucleotides read TGTGCCAGCAGTGAAACGGGAGGAGGTTACACTGAAGCTTTCTTT. The chain joins TRBV14 to TRBJ1-1; D unclear. The CDR3 length is 15 residues. The V gene lost 6 bases and the J gene lost 3 bases, with 17 bases spanning the gap. Germline V CDR1 and CDR2: SGHDN, FVKESK.

The rearrangement links TRBV28 to TRBJ1-1; 8 bases fit TRBD1. Germline V CDR1 and CDR2: MDHEN, SYDVKM. CDR3 length: 15 residues. Trimming at V came to 3 bases and at J to 2 bases, leaving 5 bases not matched to a gene. The CDR3 region has the DNA TGTGCCAGCAGTTTGCGGACAGGGATAAACACTGAAGCTTTCTTT. This gives the protein CASSLRTGINTEAFF.

Remarks on this clonotype: One end of the junction does not line up with germline, which may come from a read error. This chain uses TRBV6-2 or TRBV6-3 with TRBJ2-4; D may correspond to TRBD1 or TRBD2 (6 bases each). CDR3 length: 18 residues. CDR1 is MNHEY, CDR2 SVGEGT, per germline. The CDR3 DNA sequence: TGTGCCAGCGGATACGGGGGTCGGGGGCCTAGGACCAAATACATTCAGTACTTC. The encoded protein is CASGYGGRGPRTKYIQYF.

This clonotype was found many times. The chain uses TRBV4-3 and TRBJ1-1, with D unresolved. The CDR3 runs 14 residues. Germline V gives CDR1 LGHNA, CDR2 YSLEER. Trimming left V 0 bases short and J 5 bases short, with 10 bases between. The CDR3 loop reads CASSQDSGETEAFF. In DNA form, the CDR3 reads TGCGCCAGCAGCCAAGATTCAGGTGAAACTGAAGCTTTCTTT.

As concerns this clonotype: It may be a read error: a sequence one base away is much more abundant. The rearrangement uses TRBV5-1 and TRBJ1-1; no firm D call. Germline CDR1 is SGHRS and CDR2 is YFSETQ. The CDR3 contains 15 residues. In DNA, the CDR3 is TGCGCCAGCGGCTTGGCCTCCTTAGGAGGCACTGAAGCTTTCTTT. This sequence encodes CASGLASLGGTEAFF.

The V call is TRBV19, the J call TRBJ2-7; D unresolved. Germline assignment: CDR1 LNHDA and CDR2 SQIVND (reference sequence). The CDR3 is made up of 15 amino acids. The V and J ends lost 6 bases and 1 base respectively, with 16 bases between them. The CDR3 spells CASRSSSGGSYEQYF. DNA for the CDR3: TGTGCCAGTAGATCAAGTTCCGGCGGATCCTACGAGCAGTACTTC.

Remarks on this clonotype: This sequence may be a read error, since a much larger clone differs from it by one base. No conserved phenylalanine or tryptophan ends this CDR3, so it is likely a read error. The chain joins TRBV12-3 or TRBV12-4 to TRBJ2-4; a possible D gene is TRBD2 (5 bases). Deletions cut 5 bases from V and 0 bases from J, with 8 bases between. CDR3 size: 14 residues. The CDR3 here is CASSNGLAKNIQYS. CDR3 nucleotide sequence: TGTGCCAGCAGTAACGGACTAGCCAAAAACATTCAGTACTCC.

The table lists this clonotype with a few counts. The J gene is TRBJ1-6, the V gene TRBV6-6; D is possibly TRBD1 (6 bases). Germline V gene lookup returns CDR1 MNHNY and CDR2 SVGAGI (reference sequence). The CDR3 runs to 15 residues. The V gene lost 6 bases and the J gene lost 6 bases, with 15 bases spanning the gap. The CDR3 loop reads CASRPPGHSNSPLHF. The DNA of the CDR3 is TGTGCCAGCAGACCACCGGGACACTCTAATTCACCCCTCCACTTT.

This clonotype showed up many times. The chain carries TRBV7-9 and TRBJ1-5; 7 bases agree with TRBD1. This CDR3 spans 15 amino acids. Germline loops: CDR1 SEHNR, CDR2 FQNEAQ (reference sequence). V trimming: 5 bases; J trimming: 0 bases; junction bases outside the gene matches: 4. The CDR3 loop is CASSDGDSSNQPQHF. CDR3 sequence (DNA): TGTGCCAGCAGCGATGGGGACAGTAGCAATCAGCCCCAGCATTTT.

V is TRBV19 and J is TRBJ2-3; 7 positions match TRBD1. V was clipped by 11 bases and J by 6 bases; unmatched bases: 20. Germline assignment: CDR1 LNHDA and CDR2 SQIVND (reference sequence). The CDR3 extends over 16 amino acids. The CDR3 protein is CAGGLRLDRVTDTQYF. DNA for the CDR3: TGTGCCGGTGGTTTACGACTCGACAGGGTCACTGATACGCAGTATTTT. Full variable domain (rest looked up from reference TRBV19 and TRBJ2-3): DGGITQSPKYLFRKEGQNVTLSCEQNLNHDAMYWYRQDPGQGLRLIYYSQIVNDFQKGDIAEGYSVSREKKESFPLTVTSAQKNPTAFYLCAGGLRLDRVTDTQYFGPGTRLTVL.

Of note for this clonotype: Possible read error: a much larger clone is one base away. The chain employs TRBV27 and TRBJ2-5; D may be TRBD1 (5 bases). Trimming stripped 8 bases from V and 7 bases from J, with 14 bases between. CDR1 is MNHEY and CDR2 is SMNVEV in the germline V gene (reference sequence). The CDR3 has 12 residues. CDR3 region: CASSGFEGTQYF. For the CDR3, the DNA is TGTGCCAGCTCAGGGTTTGAAGGGACCCAGTACTTC.

Points on this clonotype: A clone one base away is much larger, so this may be a read error. Since no conserved phenylalanine or tryptophan closes the CDR3, a read error is the likely cause. The chain carries TRBV4-3 and TRBJ2-7, with D perhaps given as TRBD1 or TRBD2 (5 bases each). The V and J ends lost 0 bases and 3 bases respectively, with 9 bases between them. The germline V gene encodes CDR1 LGHNA and CDR2 YSLEER. The CDR3 runs to 14 residues. The CDR3: CASSQDTGHYEQYL. CDR3 DNA sequence: TGCGCCAGCAGCCAAGATACGGGGCACTACGAGCAGTACCTC.

This clonotype showed up many times. The chain links TRBV9 to TRBJ2-7, with 7 positions matching TRBD1. J gave up 0 bases and V 3 bases, and 6 bases lay outside the gene matches. This CDR3 has 15 residues. CDR1 SGDLS and CDR2 YYNGEE come from the germline V gene. The CDR3 nucleotides read TGTGCCAGCAGCGCGACAGGGAGTACCTCCTACGAGCAGTACTTC. Translating gives CASSATGSTSYEQYF.

On this clonotype itself: Possible read error: a much larger clone is one base away. This CDR3 is CATGWDRGHEQYF. Here the CDR3 DNA reads TGCGCCACTGGGTGGGACAGGGGCCACGAGCAGTACTTC. The chain employs TRBV4-1 and TRBJ2-7; 10 bases fit TRBD1. The CDR3 is made up of 13 amino acids. Germline V gene sequence: CDR1 MGHRA, CDR2 YSYEKL. After removal of 10 bases from V and 5 bases from J, the junction contained 8 bases not matched to a gene.

The V call is TRBV27, the J call TRBJ2-3; D is unresolved. V shed 2 bases and J shed 2 bases, with 5 bases lying between them. Germline V gives CDR1 MNHEY, CDR2 SMNVEV (reference sequence). The CDR3 loop spans 13 amino acids. Here the CDR3 reads CASSLKHTDTQYF. CDR3 sequence (DNA): TGTGCCAGCAGTTTAAAACACACAGATACGCAGTATTTT.

This clonotype was observed many times. This chain links TRBV5-4 with TRBJ2-5, with TRBD2 as a possible D gene (5 bases). The CDR3 runs 16 residues. The germline gives CDR1 SGHNT, CDR2 YYREEE (reference sequence). V lost 1 base and J lost 2, with 15 bases in between. The CDR3 protein is CASSLIASTTQETQYF. In DNA form, the CDR3 reads TGTGCCAGCAGCTTGATTGCTAGCACCACTCAAGAGACCCAGTACTTC.

This clonotype was seen at least ten times. The chain has TRBV7-9 and TRBJ1-1; D remains ambiguous. The CDR3 sequence is 13 residues long. CDR1 SEHNR and CDR2 FQNEAQ come from the germline V gene (reference sequence). The V gene lost 5 bases and the J gene lost 2 bases, with 9 bases spanning the gap. CDR3 nucleotides: TGTGCCAGCAGCCTACAGAGAAACACTGAAGCTTTCTTT. It yields the protein CASSLQRNTEAFF.

This clonotype was seen repeatedly, ten times or more. Its ends do not fully match the called genes, so a read error is possible. The chain joins TRBV12-3 or TRBV12-4 to TRBJ2-7, with D possibly TRBD1 on 6 matching bases. CDR3 length: 13 residues. The CDR3 nucleotides read TGTGCCAGCAGTCTAGCCCGGACAGACGAGCAGTACTTC. It translates to CASSLARTDEQYF.

A remark on this clonotype: This may come from a read error, since a much larger clone is one base off. The chain is built from TRBV29-1 and TRBJ1-2, with D uncertain. Trimming shortened V by 7 bases and J by 9 bases, and 18 bases separated the two germline ends. The CDR3 is 12 amino acids. Germline V gene data show CDR1 as SQVTM and CDR2 as ANQGSEA. CDR3 sequence (DNA): TGCAGCGCCCCATCCCCGGCAGATAGCTACACCTTC. Its protein is CSAPSPADSYTF.

This clonotype has ten or more counts. The chain couples TRBV19 to TRBJ1-5; 8 bases match TRBD1. CDR1 and CDR2 (germline): LNHDA, SQIVND (reference sequence). This CDR3 has 16 residues. Germline trimming cut 5 bases from V and 0 bases from J; bases unmatched to any gene: 6. The CDR3 protein is CASSSQGAYSNQPQHF. The CDR3 DNA sequence: TGTGCCAGTAGTTCCCAGGGGGCATATAGCAATCAGCCCCAGCATTTT. Complete variable domain (other parts from reference TRBV19 and TRBJ1-5): DGGITQSPKYLFRKEGQNVTLSCEQNLNHDAMYWYRQDPGQGLRLIYYSQIVNDFQKGDIAEGYSVSREKKESFPLTVTSAQKNPTAFYLCASSSQGAYSNQPQHFGDGTRLSIL.

In its sample, this clonotype was seen many times. V gene TRBV20-1 combines with J gene TRBJ2-7, with TRBD1 matching over 8 bases. Per the germline V gene, CDR1 is DFQATT and CDR2 is SNEGSKA (reference sequence). This CDR3 has 14 amino acids. Trimming removed 4 bases from V and 1 base from J; junction bases left unmatched: 6. The DNA of the CDR3 is TGCAGTGCTATGGACAGGGTGAATTCCTACGAGCAGTACTTC. It yields the protein CSAMDRVNSYEQYF.

This clonotype was observed at least ten times. The chain couples TRBV10-2 to TRBJ2-3, with D possibly TRBD1 on 5 matching bases. Germline-derived CDR1 and CDR2 are WSHSY and SAAADI. Trimming stripped 0 bases from V and 11 bases from J, with 18 bases between. The CDR3 sequence is 15 residues long. Here the CDR3 reads CASSESTVGASRQYF. The DNA for the CDR3 is TGCGCCAGCAGTGAGTCGACGGTTGGGGCCTCGAGGCAGTATTTT.